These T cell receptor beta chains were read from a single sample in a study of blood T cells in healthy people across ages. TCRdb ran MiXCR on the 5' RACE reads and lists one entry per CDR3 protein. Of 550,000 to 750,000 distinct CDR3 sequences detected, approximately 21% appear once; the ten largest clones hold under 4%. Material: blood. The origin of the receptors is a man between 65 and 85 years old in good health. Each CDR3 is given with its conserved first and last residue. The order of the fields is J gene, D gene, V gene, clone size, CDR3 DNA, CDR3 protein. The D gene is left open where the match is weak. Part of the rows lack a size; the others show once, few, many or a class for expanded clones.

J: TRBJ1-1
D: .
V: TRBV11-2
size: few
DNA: TGTGCCAGCAGCCCGGGGGGAAAGAACACTGAAGCTTTCTTT
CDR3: CASSPGGKNTEAFF

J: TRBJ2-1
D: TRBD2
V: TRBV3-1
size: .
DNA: TGTGCCAGCAGTGGAGCGGGGCCCGCCTACAATGAGCAGTTCTTC
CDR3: CASSGAGPAYNEQFF

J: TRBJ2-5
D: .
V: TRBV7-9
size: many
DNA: TGTGCCAGCAGCGGAGGACTAAACCAAGAGACCCAGTACTTC
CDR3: CASSGGLNQETQYF

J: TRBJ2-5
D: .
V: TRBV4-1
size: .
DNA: TGCGCCAGCAGCCAAGGTTTTGGCCGGGAGACCCAGTACTTC
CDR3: CASSQGFGRETQYF

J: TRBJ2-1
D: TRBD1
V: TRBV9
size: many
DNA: TGTGCCAGCAGCTCCCGGACAGGATTAAACAATGAGCAGTTCTTC
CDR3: CASSSRTGLNNEQFF

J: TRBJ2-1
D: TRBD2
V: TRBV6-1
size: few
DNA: TGTGCCAGCAGTGAAGGGCTAGCGGCATCCTACAATGAGCAGTTCTTC
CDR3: CASSEGLAASYNEQFF

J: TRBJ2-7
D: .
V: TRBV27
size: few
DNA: TGTGCCAGCAGTCCCCGCCCCCCGCAGGGGTTCTCCTCCTACGAGCAGTACTTC
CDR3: CASSPRPPQGFSSYEQYF

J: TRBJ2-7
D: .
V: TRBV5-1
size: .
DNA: TGCGCCAGCAGCTTACGGACCAAAGAGACGGAGCAGTACTTC
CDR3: CASSLRTKETEQYF

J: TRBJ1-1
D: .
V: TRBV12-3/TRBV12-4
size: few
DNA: TGTGCCAGCAGTTATAAGAACACTGAAGCTTTCTTT
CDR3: CASSYKNTEAFF

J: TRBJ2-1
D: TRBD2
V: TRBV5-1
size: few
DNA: TGCGCCAGCAGCTCATTGACTAGCGGGAAGAATGAGCAGTTCTTC
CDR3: CASSSLTSGKNEQFF

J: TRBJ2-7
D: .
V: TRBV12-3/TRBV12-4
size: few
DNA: TGTGCCAGCAGTCCTCCGGGGGCTGGCGAGCAGTACTTC
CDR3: CASSPPGAGEQYF

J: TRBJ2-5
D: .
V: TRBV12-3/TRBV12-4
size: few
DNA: TGTGCCAGCAGCCCTTGGGGCGAGGAGACCCAGTACTTC
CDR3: CASSPWGEETQYF

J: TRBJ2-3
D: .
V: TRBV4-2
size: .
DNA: TGTGCCAGCAGCCCGGACATTAGCACAGATACGCAGTATTTT
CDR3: CASSPDISTDTQYF

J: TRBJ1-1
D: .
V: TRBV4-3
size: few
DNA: TGCGCCAGCAGCCAGGGACTATTTAATGAAGCTTTCTTT
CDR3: CASSQGLFNEAFF

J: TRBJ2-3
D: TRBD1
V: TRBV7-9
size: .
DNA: TGTGCCAGCAGCTTCTGGACAGGGGGCCTTACTAGCACAGATACGCAGTATTTT
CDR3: CASSFWTGGLTSTDTQYF

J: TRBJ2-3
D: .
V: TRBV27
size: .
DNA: TGTGCCAGCAGTTTCCGCGGGACCCCAGATACGCAGTATTTT
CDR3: CASSFRGTPDTQYF

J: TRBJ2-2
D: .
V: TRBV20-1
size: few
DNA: TGCAGTGCTAGAGGACCGGGAGCCACCGGGGAGCTGTTTTTT
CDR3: CSARGPGATGELFF

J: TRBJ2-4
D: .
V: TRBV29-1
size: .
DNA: TGCAGCGTGGGCCCTCAGGGAACCAAAAACATTCAGTACTTC
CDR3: CSVGPQGTKNIQYF

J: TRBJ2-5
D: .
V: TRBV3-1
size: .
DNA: TGTGCCAGCAGCTCCCTGGTGGCTCAAGAGACCCAGTACTTC
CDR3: CASSSLVAQETQYF

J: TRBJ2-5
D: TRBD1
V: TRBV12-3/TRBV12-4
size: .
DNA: TGTGCCAGCAGTTCCAGACAGGGAAAAGAGACCCAGTACTTC
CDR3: CASSSRQGKETQYF

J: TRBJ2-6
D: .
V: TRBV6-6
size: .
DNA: TGTGCCAGCAACTCCCTCGGGGCCAACGTCCTGACTTTC
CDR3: CASNSLGANVLTF

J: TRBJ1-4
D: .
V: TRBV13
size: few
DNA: TGTGCCAGCAGCCCTAATACGGACAGAACTAATGAAAAACTGTTTTTT
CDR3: CASSPNTDRTNEKLFF